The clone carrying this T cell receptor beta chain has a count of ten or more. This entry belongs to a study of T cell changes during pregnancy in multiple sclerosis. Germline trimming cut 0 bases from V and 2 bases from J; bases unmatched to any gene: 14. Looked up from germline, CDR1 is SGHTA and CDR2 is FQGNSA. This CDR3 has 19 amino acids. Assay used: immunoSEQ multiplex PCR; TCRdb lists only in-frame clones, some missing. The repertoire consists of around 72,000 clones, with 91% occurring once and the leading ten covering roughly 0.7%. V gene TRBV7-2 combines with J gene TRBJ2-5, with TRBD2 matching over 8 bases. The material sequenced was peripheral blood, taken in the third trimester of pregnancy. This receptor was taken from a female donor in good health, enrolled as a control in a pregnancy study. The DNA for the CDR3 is TGTGCCAGCAGCTTAGCAAGGGACGGGAGGGCCAGGTATCAAGAGACCCAGTACTTC. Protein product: CASSLARDGRARYQETQYF.